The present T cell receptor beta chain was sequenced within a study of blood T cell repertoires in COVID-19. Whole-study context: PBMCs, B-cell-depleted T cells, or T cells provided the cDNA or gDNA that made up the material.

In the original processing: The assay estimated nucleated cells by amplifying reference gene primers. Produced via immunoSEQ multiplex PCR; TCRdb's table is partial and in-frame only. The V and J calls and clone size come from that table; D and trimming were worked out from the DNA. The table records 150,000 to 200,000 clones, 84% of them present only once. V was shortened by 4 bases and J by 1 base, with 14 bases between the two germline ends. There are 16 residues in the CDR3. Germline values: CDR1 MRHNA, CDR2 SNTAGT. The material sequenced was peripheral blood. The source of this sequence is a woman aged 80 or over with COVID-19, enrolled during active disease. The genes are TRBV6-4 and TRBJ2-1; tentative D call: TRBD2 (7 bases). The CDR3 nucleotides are TGTGCCAGCAGTGCAGCGGGGACAAGATCCTACAATGAGCAGTTCTTC. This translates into CASSAAGTRSYNEQFF.